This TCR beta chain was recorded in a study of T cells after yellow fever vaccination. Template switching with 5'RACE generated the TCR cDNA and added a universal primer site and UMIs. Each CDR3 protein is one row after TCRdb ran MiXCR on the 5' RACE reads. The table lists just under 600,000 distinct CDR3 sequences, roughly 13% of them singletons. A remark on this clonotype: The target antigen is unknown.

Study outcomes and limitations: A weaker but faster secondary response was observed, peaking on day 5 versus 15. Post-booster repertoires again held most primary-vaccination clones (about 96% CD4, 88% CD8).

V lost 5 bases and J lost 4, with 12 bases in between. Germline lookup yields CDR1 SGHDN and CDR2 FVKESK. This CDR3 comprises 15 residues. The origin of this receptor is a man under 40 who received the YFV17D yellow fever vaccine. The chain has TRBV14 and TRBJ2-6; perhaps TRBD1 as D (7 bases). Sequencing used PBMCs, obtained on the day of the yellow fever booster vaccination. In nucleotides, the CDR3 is TGTGCCAGCAGCTCCCAGGGGGGCGGGGCCAACGTCCTGACTTTC. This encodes CASSSQGGGANVLTF.